Following are 11 T cell receptor beta chains from one sample sequenced in a study of patients and donors after allogeneic stem cell transplantation. TCRdb ran MiXCR on the RT-PCR reads and lists one entry per CDR3 protein. The table has 15,000 to 20,000 distinct CDR3 sequences, 4.9% seen once; the top ten hold roughly 37%. Sequencing was performed on blood, either unsorted or a sorted T cell fraction (not recorded which). The origin of the receptors is a human donor who was either an allogeneic HSCT recipient or a stem cell or donor lymphocyte infusion donor (not recorded which). It is not recorded whose cells these are; they may come from a transplant donor.

This clonotype was counted at least ten times. V gene TRBV20-1 combines with J gene TRBJ1-1; D is perhaps TRBD1 (6 bases). CDR3 length: 11 amino acids. The V end lost 5 bases, the J end lost 11 bases, and 15 bases lay between the germline ends. The V gene's germline CDR1 is DFQATT and CDR2 SNEGSKA (reference sequence). The CDR3 reads CSAPYRVIAFF. The DNA of the CDR3 is TGCAGTGCTCCATACAGGGTGATCGCTTTCTTT.

This clonotype has at least ten counts. This sequence joins TRBV7-9 and TRBJ2-5; either TRBD1 or TRBD2 may fit D (6 bases each). This CDR3 has 14 residues. V was cut by 4 bases and J by 1 base, with 10 bases left in between. Germline CDR1 SEHNR, CDR2 FQNEAQ (reference sequence). In DNA form, the CDR3 reads TGTGCCAGCAGCTCGGGGGCGGGCCAAGAGACCCAGTACTTC. Translating it yields CASSSGAGQETQYF.

The chain couples TRBV10-3 to TRBJ1-4; possible D gene TRBD1, 5 bases. CDR3 size: 16 residues. The germline CDR1 and CDR2 sequences are ENHRY and SYGVKD. Deletions cut 3 bases from V and 8 bases from J, with 19 bases between. CDR3 residues: CAISERGLGRGEKLFF. In nucleotides, the CDR3 is TGTGCCATCAGTGAACGGGGACTTGGGCGCGGGGAAAAACTGTTTTTT.

This clonotype came up many times. The chain combines TRBV3-1 with TRBJ2-3; D ambiguous. CDR1 and CDR2 (germline): LGHDT, YNNKEL (reference sequence). V lost 0 bases and J lost 4, with 8 bases in between. The length of the CDR3 is 14 residues. CDR3 in amino acids: CASSQDAMPDTQYF. CDR3 nucleotide sequence: TGTGCCAGCAGCCAAGATGCGATGCCAGATACGCAGTATTTT.

This clonotype was seen at least ten times. The rearrangement joins TRBV7-9 to TRBJ1-1; a possible D gene is TRBD1 (5 bases). The CDR3 loop spans 14 amino acids. Germline lookup yields CDR1 SEHNR and CDR2 FQNEAQ (reference sequence). V was cut by 4 bases and J by 3 bases, with 12 bases left in between. The CDR3 protein is CASSSRVSDTEAFF. CDR3 in DNA: TGTGCCAGCAGCTCCAGGGTTTCGGACACTGAAGCTTTCTTT.

At least ten counts were recorded for this clonotype. The chain combines TRBV11-1 with TRBJ2-3, with 13 bases fitting TRBD2. Germline V gene lookup returns CDR1 SGHAT and CDR2 FQDESV (reference sequence). CDR3 length equals 21 residues. With 0 bases clipped from V and 2 bases from J, the junction kept 14 bases outside the gene matches. CDR3 nucleotides: TGTGCCAGCAGCTTAGCGATCAAACTAGCGGGAGGGGGTCGGCACACAGATACGCAGTATTTT. Its translation is CASSLAIKLAGGGRHTDTQYF.

The rearrangement links TRBV5-1 to TRBJ2-3; D not certain. Trimming took off 0 bases at V and 0 bases at J, with 17 bases between the two ends. The CDR3 length is 18 residues. CDR1 is SGHRS and CDR2 is YFSETQ in the germline V gene. The DNA of the CDR3 is TGCGCCAGCAGCTTGGTACGCGGCAGAGCCTATAGCACAGATACGCAGTATTTT. Its translation: CASSLVRGRAYSTDTQYF.

This clonotype has at least ten counts. The junction does not match germline at one end; this may be a read error. The rearrangement joins TRBV12-3 or TRBV12-4 to TRBJ1-1; possibly TRBD1 for D (6 bases). The CDR3 is made up of 11 amino acids. CDR3 sequence reads: CTGARNTEAFF. The DNA of the CDR3 is TGCACGGGGGCCCGGAACACTGAAGCTTTCTTT.

This clonotype has just a few counts. V is TRBV6-1 and J is TRBJ2-6, with D unclear. The CDR3 covers 13 residues. Per germline, CDR1 MNHNS and CDR2 SASEGT. Trimming shortened V by 8 bases and J by 0 bases, and 5 bases separated the two germline ends. DNA of the CDR3: TGTGCCAGCTACGACTCTGGGGCCAACGTCCTGACTTTC. Translated, it gives CASYDSGANVLTF.

This rearrangement joins TRBV7-9 to TRBJ2-5; a weak D match, TRBD2 (7 bases). The germline gives CDR1 SEHNR, CDR2 FQNEAQ (reference sequence). This CDR3 region has 15 residues. The V and J ends lost 3 bases and 5 bases respectively, with 16 bases between them. The CDR3 DNA follows: TGTGCCAGCAGCTTGTTCAGGGCGGGGGCCGAGACCCAGTACTTC. The encoded protein is CASSLFRAGAETQYF.

There are many counts of this clonotype. V usage is TRBV20-1 and J usage is TRBJ2-7, with TRBD2 matching over 8 bases. The CDR3 sequence is 15 residues long. The trim removed 4 bases at V and 1 base at J, leaving 9 bases unmatched. The germline V gene has CDR1 DFQATT and CDR2 SNEGSKA (reference sequence). The CDR3 bases are TGCAGTGCTACGTCTTCGCGGGAGGTATCCTACGAGCAGTACTTC. Encoded protein: CSATSSREVSYEQYF.